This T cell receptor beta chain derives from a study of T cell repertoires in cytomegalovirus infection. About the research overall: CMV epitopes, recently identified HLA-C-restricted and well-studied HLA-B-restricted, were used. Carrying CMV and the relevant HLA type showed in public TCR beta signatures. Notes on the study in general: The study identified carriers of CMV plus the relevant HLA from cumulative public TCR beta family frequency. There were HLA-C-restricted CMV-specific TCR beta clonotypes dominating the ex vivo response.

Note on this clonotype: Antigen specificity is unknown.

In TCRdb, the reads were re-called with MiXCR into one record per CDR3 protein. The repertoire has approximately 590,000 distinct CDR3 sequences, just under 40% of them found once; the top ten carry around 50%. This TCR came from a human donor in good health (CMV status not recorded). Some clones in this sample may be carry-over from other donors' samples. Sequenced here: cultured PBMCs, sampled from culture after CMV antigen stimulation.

The CDR3 DNA follows: TGTGCCAGCAGAGTGGCTAGCGGAAATACGCAGTATTTT. This gives the protein CASRVASGNTQYF. The chain uses TRBV6-2 or TRBV6-3 and TRBJ2-3, with 7 bases aligning to TRBD2. The CDR3 spans 13 residues. V gave up 6 bases and J gave up 7 bases; unmatched junction bases: 7. Looked up from germline, CDR1 is MNHEY and CDR2 is SVGEGT.